Shown below are 3 T cell receptor beta chains from a single sample sequenced in a study of human T cells and chemical hapten exposure. TCRdb re-called the 5' RACE reads with MiXCR, one entry per CDR3 protein. The data show 120,000 to 150,000 distinct CDR3 sequences, with roughly 4% seen just once and roughly 1.4% held by the top ten. It was from unfractionated whole blood that total RNA was extracted. The receptors derive from a female donor in good health.

The table lists this clonotype with many counts. This chain joins TRBV5-4 and TRBJ2-3; possibly TRBD2 for D (6 bases). Trimming took 4 bases from V and 0 from J, leaving 12 bases between them. The CDR3 runs to 15 residues. CDR1 SGHNT and CDR2 YYREEE come from the germline V gene (reference sequence). Here the CDR3 DNA reads TGTGCCAGCAGCCAAAAGGAGGGTAGCACAGATACGCAGTATTTT. Its protein is CASSQKEGSTDTQYF.

The chain has TRBV5-1 and TRBJ1-6; D is perhaps TRBD1 (6 bases). Trimming took 2 bases from V and 7 from J, leaving 13 bases between them. From germline, CDR1 is SGHRS and CDR2 YFSETQ. The CDR3 consists of 15 residues. The CDR3 loop is CASSFRGQGNSPLHF. The CDR3 DNA reads as TGCGCCAGCAGCTTTCGCGGGCAGGGGAATTCACCCCTCCACTTT. The full variable domain, completed using reference TRBV5-1 and TRBJ1-6, is KAGVTQTPRYLIKTRGQQVTLSCSPISGHRSVSWYQQTPGQGLQFLFEYFSETQRNKGNFPGRFSGRQFSNSRSEMNVSTLELGDSALYLCASSFRGQGNSPLHFGNGTRLTVT.

This clonotype has ten or more counts. The chain carries TRBV20-1 and TRBJ1-6; D remains unclear. Deletions cut 2 bases from V and 7 bases from J, with 27 bases between. The CDR3 contains 19 residues. Per germline, CDR1 DFQATT and CDR2 SNEGSKA (reference sequence). The CDR3 nucleotides read TGCAGTGCTAGAAGCAGAAGCGGATCGGGGTCCATGATGAATTCACCCCTCCACTTT. This translates into CSARSRSGSGSMMNSPLHF.